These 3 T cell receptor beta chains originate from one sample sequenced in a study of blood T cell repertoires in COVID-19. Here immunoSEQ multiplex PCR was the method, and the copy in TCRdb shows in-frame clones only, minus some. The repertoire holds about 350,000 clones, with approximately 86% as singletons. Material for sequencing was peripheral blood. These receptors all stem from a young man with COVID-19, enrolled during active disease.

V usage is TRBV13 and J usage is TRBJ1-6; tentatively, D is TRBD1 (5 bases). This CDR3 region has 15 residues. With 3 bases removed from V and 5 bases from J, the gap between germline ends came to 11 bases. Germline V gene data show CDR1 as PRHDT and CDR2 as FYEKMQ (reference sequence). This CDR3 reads CASSFAGWNNSPLHF. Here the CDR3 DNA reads TGTGCCAGCAGCTTCGCAGGGTGGAATAATTCACCCCTCCACTTT.

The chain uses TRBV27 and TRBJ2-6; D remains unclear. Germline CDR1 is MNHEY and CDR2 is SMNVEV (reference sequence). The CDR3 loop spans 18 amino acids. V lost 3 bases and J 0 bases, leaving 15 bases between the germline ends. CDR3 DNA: TGTGCCAGCAGTTTGGAGCCCCCTCCTATCTCTGGGGCCAACGTCCTGACTTTC. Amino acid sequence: CASSLEPPPISGANVLTF.

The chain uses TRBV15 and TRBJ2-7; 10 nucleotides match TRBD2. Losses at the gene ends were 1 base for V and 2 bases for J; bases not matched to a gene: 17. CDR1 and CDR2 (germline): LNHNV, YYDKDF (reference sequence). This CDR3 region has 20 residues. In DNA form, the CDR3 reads TGTGCCACCAGCAGAGGCCCCGGGCTAGCGGGAGATGGGTCGCCCTACGAGCAGTACTTC. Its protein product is CATSRGPGLAGDGSPYEQYF.